The 29 T cell receptor beta chains below come from one sample, sequenced in a study of metastatic and nonmetastatic thyroid tumors (dated by TCRdb to 2020 to 2022). None of the patients had been given any treatment before thyroid surgery. Library method: PCR. This sample was sequenced with an Illumina HiSeq 4000. Clones were called with MiXCR by TCRdb after fastp trimmed the public reads at Q25, and only in-frame beta chains were retained. The sample contains 25,000 to 35,000 clones, around 15% of them found a single time. Approximately 4.8% of the sample rests with the top ten. Sequencing was performed on blood. The receptors shown here come from a female donor with papillary thyroid cancer or a benign thyroid nodule (not recorded which). Some clones in this sample may be carry-over from other donors' samples.

This clone was detected a few times. This chain's CDR3 is CASSGRWQVEGTQYF. The CDR3 coding sequence is TGTGCCAGCTCAGGCCGGTGGCAGGTGGAAGGTACGCAGTATTTT. The chain combines TRBV18 with TRBJ2-3, with D hard to call. Trimming removed 5 bases at V and 8 bases at J, with 20 bases between. The CDR3 is 15 amino acids. Per the germline V gene, CDR1 is KGHSH and CDR2 is LQKENI.

This clone was observed many times. The CDR3 spells CASSPVAGGGNEQFF. In nucleotides, the CDR3 is TGTGCCAGCTCACCAGTAGCGGGAGGAGGTAATGAGCAGTTCTTC. The genes are TRBV18 and TRBJ2-1, with 10 nucleotides matching TRBD2. The germline CDR1 and CDR2 sequences are KGHSH and LQKENI. This CDR3 contains 15 residues. J gave up 7 bases and V 2 bases, and 5 bases lay outside the gene matches. The full variable domain, completed using reference TRBV18 and TRBJ2-1, is NAGVMQNPRHLVRRRGQEARLRCSPMKGHSHVYWYRQLPEEGLKFMVYLQKENIIDESGMPKERFSAEFPKEGPSILRIQQVVRGDSAAYFCASSPVAGGGNEQFFGPGTRLTVL.

There are many counts of this clone. V gene TRBV11-3 combines with J gene TRBJ2-2, with no clear D. The germline V gene has CDR1 SGHNT and CDR2 YENEEA. The CDR3 totals 16 residues. V lost 0 bases to trimming and J lost 2 bases, with 10 bases between them. The CDR3 loop is CASSLDNRPNTGELFF. CDR3 coding DNA: TGTGCCAGCAGCTTAGATAATCGTCCAAACACCGGGGAGCTGTTTTTT.

This clone was seen at least ten times. This rearrangement joins TRBV11-2 to TRBJ2-2, with D perhaps matching TRBD2 (5 bases). This CDR3 is 13 amino acids long. CDR1 and CDR2 (germline): SGHAT, FQNNGV. Trimming removed 5 bases at V and 6 bases at J, with 10 bases between. CDR3 DNA sequence: TGTGCCAGCAGCCGGGAAGCGGCCGGGGAGCTGTTTTTT. It codes for CASSREAAGELFF.

The gene calls are TRBV28 and TRBJ1-3; D uncertain. V lost 6 bases and J lost 0, with 12 bases in between. Germline V gene lookup returns CDR1 MDHEN and CDR2 SYDVKM. The length of the CDR3 is 15 residues. The CDR3 region is CASSGGPTSGNTIYF. CDR3 in DNA: TGTGCCAGCAGCGGAGGACCGACCTCTGGAAACACCATATATTTT. Full variable domain (remainder filled in from reference TRBV28 and TRBJ1-3): DVKVTQSSRYLVKRTGEKVFLECVQDMDHENMFWYRQDPGLGLRLIYFSYDVKMKEKGDIPEGYSVSREKKERFSLILESASTNQTSMYLCASSGGPTSGNTIYFGEGSWLTVV.

This clone came up many times. J is TRBJ1-1 and V is TRBV19; D gene unclear. The germline V and J ends were trimmed by 10 bases and 1 base, with 13 bases remaining between them. This CDR3 contains 13 residues. Looked up from germline, CDR1 is LNHDA and CDR2 is SQIVND (reference sequence). For the CDR3, the DNA is TGTGCCATTTCATCCCCAGGGAACACTGAAGCTTTCTTT. This sequence encodes CAISSPGNTEAFF.

In its sample, this clone was seen many times. The chain is built from TRBV5-1 and TRBJ1-3; D may be TRBD1 (5 bases). CDR3 length equals 17 residues. V was pared by 3 bases and J by 3 bases, with 19 bases between. Germline V lookup: CDR1 SGHRS, CDR2 YFSETQ. CDR3 DNA: TGCGCCAGCAGCTCTGCCCCAGGGTCCCGCTTTGGAAACACCATATATTTT. Amino acid sequence: CASSSAPGSRFGNTIYF.

This clone was seen many times. The chain is built from TRBV6-4 and TRBJ1-1, with a possible D match to TRBD1 (6 bases). V was shortened by 6 bases and J by 2 bases, with 16 bases between the two germline ends. Germline-derived CDR1 and CDR2 are MRHNA and SNTAGT. This CDR3 has 15 amino acids. For the CDR3, the DNA is TGTGCCAGCAGATTACAGGGTCTTGGAAACACTGAAGCTTTCTTT. Its translation is CASRLQGLGNTEAFF.

In regard to this clone: Being one base from a much bigger clone, this may be a read error. Other DNA sequences within the sample encode an identical CDR3. V gene TRBV11-1 combines with J gene TRBJ1-1; D is perhaps TRBD1 (6 bases). This CDR3 region has 14 residues. Germline loops: CDR1 SGHAT, CDR2 FQDESV (reference sequence). The CDR3: CASSLGLQGLSAFF. For the CDR3, the DNA is TGTGCCAGTAGCTTAGGGCTGCAGGGGTTATCAGCTTTCTTT.

The chain uses TRBV6-1 and TRBJ1-4; D perhaps matches TRBD1 (5 bases). The V gene's germline CDR1 is MNHNS and CDR2 SASEGT. The CDR3 loop spans 14 amino acids. Trimming took off 5 bases at V and 2 bases at J, with 9 bases between the two ends. The CDR3 spells CASSRGTTNEKLFF. The CDR3 coding sequence is TGTGCCAGCAGTCGGGGGACCACTAATGAAAAACTGTTTTTT.

In this sample, this clone turned up many times. The chain carries TRBV15 and TRBJ1-5; D is undetermined. The CDR3 totals 14 residues. Trimming pared 3 bases from V and 4 bases from J, leaving 10 bases between. CDR1 and CDR2 (germline): LNHNV, YYDKDF (reference sequence). The DNA of the CDR3 is TGTGCCACCAGCAGGTCATCCGCTAATCAGCCCCAGCATTTT. Encoded protein: CATSRSSANQPQHF.

Written as DNA, the CDR3 is TGTGCCAGCAGTTACTCGAGTCTAGCGGGGGTATACAATGAGCAGTTCTTC. Its translation: CASSYSSLAGVYNEQFF. V gene TRBV6-2 or TRBV6-3 combines with J gene TRBJ2-1; 10 positions match TRBD2. The CDR3 loop spans 17 amino acids. V gave up 0 bases and J gave up 4 bases; unmatched junction bases: 6. Per germline, CDR1 MNHEY and CDR2 SVGEGT.

The V and J genes are TRBV12-3 or TRBV12-4 and TRBJ2-5, with no clear D. V lost 6 bases, J lost 5 bases, and 19 bases lay in between. The CDR3 totals 15 residues. The CDR3 spells CASRTGRSSEETQYF. The CDR3 DNA follows: TGTGCCAGCAGAACGGGCCGTTCGTCTGAGGAGACCCAGTACTTC.

The gene calls are TRBV5-1 and TRBJ2-7, with 10 bases matching TRBD2. This CDR3 has 16 amino acids. The germline V gene encodes CDR1 SGHRS and CDR2 YFSETQ. J was trimmed by 1 base and V by 4 bases; bases with no gene match: 8. The CDR3 is CASSPSSGRGSYEQYF. CDR3 coding DNA: TGCGCCAGCAGCCCCTCTAGCGGGAGAGGATCCTACGAGCAGTACTTC.

The J gene is TRBJ1-6, the V gene TRBV6-5; 8 bases are a match to TRBD1. Germline CDR1 MNHEY, CDR2 SVGAGI. The junction had 4 bases not matched to a gene; V was cut back by 1 base and J by 5 bases. This CDR3 region has 16 residues. The CDR3 here is CASSYLLGQDNSPLHF. The CDR3 DNA reads as TGTGCCAGCAGTTACTTATTGGGACAGGATAATTCACCCCTCCACTTT.

A few counts support this clone. The chain has TRBV20-1 and TRBJ2-7; 8 nucleotides agree with TRBD1. Unmatched junction bases numbered 9, after V lost 1 base and J lost 4 bases. The germline V gene has CDR1 DFQATT and CDR2 SNEGSKA (reference sequence). The CDR3 totals 15 residues. The CDR3 loop reads CSARGLDRGLYEQYF. CDR3 in DNA: TGCAGTGCTAGAGGCCTTGACAGGGGACTTTACGAGCAGTACTTC.

Note on this clone: Compared with germline, one end of the junction differs, possibly owing to a read error. V and J are TRBV3-1 and TRBJ2-5; TRBD2 is a possible D gene (6 bases). CDR1 and CDR2 from the germline V gene are LGHDT and YNNKEL (reference sequence). This CDR3 has 16 residues. This CDR3 is CASSRRLDVGQEAQYF. The CDR3 coding sequence is TGTGCTAGCAGCAGACGACTAGATGTCGGGCAAGAGGCCCAGTACTTC.

This clone was recorded many times. The chain employs TRBV6-2 or TRBV6-3 and TRBJ1-3, with D perhaps matching TRBD1 (6 bases). Trimming stripped 1 base from V and 3 bases from J, with 10 bases between. The CDR3 covers 15 residues. The germline V gene encodes CDR1 MNHEY and CDR2 SVGEGT. The CDR3, as DNA: TGTGCCAGCAGTTACTTCACCAGGGGTGGAAACACCATATATTTT. Its protein product is CASSYFTRGGNTIYF.

This clone was observed a handful of times. The chain uses TRBV15 and TRBJ2-3; 11 bases are shared with TRBD2. Germline trimming cut 6 bases from V and 6 bases from J; bases unmatched to any gene: 11. Germline V CDR1 and CDR2: LNHNV, YYDKDF (reference sequence). The CDR3 spans 16 residues. The CDR3 region has the DNA TGTGCCACCAGGGATACTAGCGGGAGAACGTTGGATACGCAGTATTTT. Its protein product is CATRDTSGRTLDTQYF.

This clone was recorded a few times. This chain joins TRBV6-1 and TRBJ1-6; no clear D. Germline CDR1 MNHNS, CDR2 SASEGT. The CDR3 runs 14 residues. V lost 6 bases and J 5 bases, leaving 11 bases between the germline ends. Written as DNA, the CDR3 is TGTGCCAGCAGCACGGACGGCCATAATTCACCCCTCCACTTT. Translation gives CASSTDGHNSPLHF.

This clone was detected many times. The rearrangement links TRBV2 to TRBJ2-5, with a tentative D call TRBD1 (5 bases). V was pared by 1 base and J by 0 bases, with 9 bases between. The CDR3 consists of 15 residues. CDR1 and CDR2 from the germline V gene are SNHLY and FYNNEI. The CDR3 DNA reads TGTGCCAGCAGTGAAGGGGGCAGCCACCAAGAGACCCAGTACTTC. It encodes CASSEGGSHQETQYF.

This clone was counted ten times or more. The V gene is TRBV28, the J gene TRBJ1-6, with 10 bases identical to TRBD1. The junction had 8 bases not matched to a gene; V was cut back by 5 bases and J by 10 bases. Germline CDR1 is MDHEN and CDR2 is SYDVKM. This CDR3 spans 15 amino acids. The CDR3 sequence: CASSPPGQGSSPLHF. DNA of the CDR3: TGTGCCAGCAGTCCCCCGGGACAGGGGTCGTCACCCCTCCACTTT. The variable domain in full, completed from reference TRBV28 and TRBJ1-6, reads DVKVTQSSRYLVKRTGEKVFLECVQDMDHENMFWYRQDPGLGLRLIYFSYDVKMKEKGDIPEGYSVSREKKERFSLILESASTNQTSMYLCASSPPGQGSSPLHFGNGTRLTVT.

Ten or more counts support this clone. Other DNA sequences in this specimen translate into the identical CDR3. The chain combines TRBV3-1 with TRBJ1-2; D gene uncertain. The length of the CDR3 is 12 residues. Trimming removed 3 bases from V and 2 bases from J, with 4 bases in between. CDR1 LGHDT and CDR2 YNNKEL come from the germline V gene (reference sequence). In DNA form, the CDR3 reads TGTGCCAGCAGCCAGGTGAACTATGGCTACACCTTC. Translated: CASSQVNYGYTF.

Only a few counts were recorded for this clone. The chain joins TRBV6-2 or TRBV6-3 to TRBJ1-1; D perhaps matches TRBD1 (5 bases). Germline V lookup: CDR1 MNHEY, CDR2 SVGEGT. V was clipped by 7 bases and J by 2 bases, with 23 bases between them. The length of the CDR3 is 17 residues. The CDR3 loop reads CASTLGPSDAGNTEAFF. In DNA, the CDR3 is TGTGCCAGCACCCTGGGACCCAGTGATGCGGGTAACACTGAAGCTTTCTTT.

Only a few counts were recorded for this clone. This may be a read error, as it is one base from a much larger clone. The same CDR3 arises from other DNA sequences in this sample as well. The chain combines TRBV6-1 with TRBJ2-3, with D possibly matching TRBD2 (5 bases). The CDR3 is 15 amino acids. Germline-derived CDR1 and CDR2 are MNHNS and SASEGT. DNA of the CDR3: TGTGCCAGCAGCATCGACGGGGTACCCACAGATACTCAGTATTTT. It encodes CASSIDGVPTDTQYF.

This clone was detected a few times. The V gene is TRBV20-1, the J gene TRBJ2-1; TRBD2 matches 7 bases. After removal of 1 base from V and 7 bases from J, the junction contained 1 base not matched to a gene. There are 12 residues in the CDR3. Germline V lookup: CDR1 DFQATT, CDR2 SNEGSKA (reference sequence). The CDR3 bases are TGCAGTGCTAGAGGGGGGGGGAATGAGCAGTTCTTC. This gives the protein CSARGGGNEQFF.

This clone was observed at least ten times. V gene TRBV12-3 or TRBV12-4 combines with J gene TRBJ2-7; 7 bases are shared with TRBD1. Trimming took 1 base from V and 12 from J; bases not matched to a gene: 12. The CDR3 loop spans 14 amino acids. CDR3 sequence: CASSLGTGTGVGYF. The CDR3 DNA sequence: TGTGCCAGCAGTTTAGGGACAGGCACAGGTGTGGGGTACTTC.

As to this clone: Just one base apart from a much larger clone, this may be a read error. The V call is TRBV18, the J call TRBJ2-7, with D possibly matching TRBD2 (7 bases). V shed 0 bases and J shed 7 bases, with 16 bases lying between them. Germline-derived CDR1 and CDR2 are KGHSH and LQKENI. The CDR3 length is 15 residues. The CDR3 sequence: CASSPPLQGAGEQYF. In nucleotides, the CDR3 is TGTGCCAGCTCACCACCGTTACAGGGAGCGGGGGAGCAGTACTTC.

Sample share makes this clone medium-sized. The CDR3, as DNA: TGTGCCACCTCCCGCCCCCGGGTCTCCTACGAGCAGTACTTC. Residues: CATSRPRVSYEQYF. The V and J genes are TRBV6-1 and TRBJ2-7; D gene ambiguous. V was pared by 10 bases and J by 0 bases, with 16 bases between. The CDR3 consists of 14 residues. Germline values: CDR1 MNHNS, CDR2 SASEGT.